A single sample gave rise to the 2 T cell receptor beta chains below, sequenced in a study of beta chain features in type 1 diabetes (dated by TCRdb to between 2017 and 2018). Study-wide conclusions, independent of this receptor: A moderate but significant shortening of TCRB CDR3 length was observed in type 1 diabetes patients in all four CD4+ subsets.

These receptors have no known antigen. The receptor library was made with the immunoSEQ multiplex PCR assay. The entire amount of isolated RNA was reverse transcribed using the High Capacity cDNA Reverse Transcription Kit, so the sequenced TCRB transcripts were expressed ones. The table was pulled from immuneACCESS by TCRdb, which kept in-frame rearrangements only. Such tables lose some clones; where checked, under half of the loss comes from unresolved V genes, and the rest has no known cause. The sample table lists a few hundred thousand clones, approximately 24% of them with a count of one. The ten most abundant clones make up 0.012% of the sample. The specimen was naive CD4+ T cells from blood. Sample cell subset or site, as interpreted from the label and publication: true naive CD4+ T cells. The receptors here all came from a woman aged 30 to 39 with type 1 diabetes.

This clone has only a few counts. The J gene is TRBJ2-2, the V gene TRBV4-1; 7 bases are shared with TRBD2. CDR1 and CDR2 from the germline V gene are MGHRA and YSYEKL. This CDR3 region has 15 residues. Germline trimming cut 4 bases from V and 5 bases from J; bases unmatched to any gene: 7. CDR3 residues: CASSRGSGGTGELFF. The CDR3 DNA reads TGCGCCAGCAGCCGGGGGTCGGGAGGTACCGGGGAGCTGTTTTTT.

The V call is TRBV19, the J call TRBJ2-1; 12 nucleotides match TRBD2. The CDR3 runs to 15 residues. V trimming: 6 bases; J trimming: 1 base; junction bases outside the gene matches: 1. CDR1 LNHDA and CDR2 SQIVND come from the germline V gene (reference sequence). The CDR3 loop reads CASSGTSGSYNEQFF. The DNA for the CDR3 is TGTGCCAGTAGCGGGACTAGCGGGTCCTACAATGAGCAGTTCTTC.